The source of this T cell receptor (beta chain) is a study of T cells after yellow fever vaccination. Universal primer sites and UMIs were introduced during 5'RACE template-switching synthesis of TCR cDNA. MiXCR, run by TCRdb on the 5' RACE reads, gives a single entry per CDR3 protein. The sample holds some 500,000 distinct CDR3 sequences, about 13% seen once. V trimming: 6 bases; J trimming: 6 bases; junction bases outside the gene matches: 10. CDR1 and CDR2 (germline): SGHTS, YDEGEE. This CDR3 has 15 residues. Of note for this clonotype: Its antigen is not identified.

Study-wide results and caveats: Most primary-vaccination clones reappeared after the booster (about 97% CD4, about 88% CD8).

The chain has TRBV5-8 and TRBJ2-1; 9 bases line up with TRBD2. The source material was PBMCs, sampled on the day of the yellow fever booster vaccination. The receptor's source is a man aged 30 to 39 who received the YFV17D yellow fever vaccine. The CDR3: CASKGTSLGPNEQFF. In DNA form, the CDR3 reads TGTGCCAGCAAGGGGACTAGCCTTGGTCCCAATGAGCAGTTCTTC.